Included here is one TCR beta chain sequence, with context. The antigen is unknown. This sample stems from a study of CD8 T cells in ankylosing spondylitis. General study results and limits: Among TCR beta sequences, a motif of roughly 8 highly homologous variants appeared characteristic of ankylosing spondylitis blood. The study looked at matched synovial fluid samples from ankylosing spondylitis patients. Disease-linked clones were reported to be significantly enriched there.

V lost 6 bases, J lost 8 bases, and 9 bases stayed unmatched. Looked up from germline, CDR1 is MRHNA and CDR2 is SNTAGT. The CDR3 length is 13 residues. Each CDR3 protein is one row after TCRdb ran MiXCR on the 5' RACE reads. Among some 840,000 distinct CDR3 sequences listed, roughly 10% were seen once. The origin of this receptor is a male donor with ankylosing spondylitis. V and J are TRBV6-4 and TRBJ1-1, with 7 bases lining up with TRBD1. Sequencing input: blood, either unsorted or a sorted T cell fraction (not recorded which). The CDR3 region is CASRDHRGSEAFF. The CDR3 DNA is TGTGCCAGCAGGGACCACAGGGGCTCAGAAGCTTTCTTT.